Below are 20 T cell receptor beta chains sequenced from a single sample in a study of CD8 T cells in ankylosing spondylitis. Via MiXCR, TCRdb re-called the 5' RACE reads, giving one row per CDR3 protein. Of approximately 140,000 distinct CDR3 sequences in the sample, 44% were seen once. Sample: synovial fluid, either unsorted or a sorted T cell fraction (not recorded which). Receptors were obtained from a male donor with ankylosing spondylitis.

V is TRBV27 and J is TRBJ2-2; perhaps TRBD1 as D (8 bases). V was clipped by 7 bases and J by 5 bases, with 17 bases between them. The CDR3 spans 15 residues. Germline V gives CDR1 MNHEY, CDR2 SMNVEV (reference sequence). CDR3 sequence: CASINRGGETGELFF. The CDR3 nucleotides read TGTGCCAGCATTAACAGGGGGGGAGAAACCGGGGAGCTGTTTTTT.

This chain links TRBV12-3 or TRBV12-4 with TRBJ2-1; D possibly corresponds to TRBD2 (6 bases). V lost 5 bases and J 3 bases, leaving 8 bases between the germline ends. CDR3 length equals 13 residues. The CDR3 nucleotides read TGTGCCAGCAGTCGGGACTTCTACAATGAGCAGTTCTTC. This gives the protein CASSRDFYNEQFF.

A single count supports this clonotype. The V and J genes are TRBV6-2 or TRBV6-3 and TRBJ2-2; 8 bases are shared with TRBD1. CDR1 is MNHEY, CDR2 SVGEGT, per germline. The trim removed 2 bases at V and 1 base at J, leaving 6 bases unmatched. The CDR3 runs to 17 residues. This CDR3 reads CASSYRFGTGNTGELFF. CDR3 nucleotides: TGTGCCAGCAGTTACCGGTTCGGGACAGGGAACACCGGGGAGCTGTTTTTT.

This chain uses TRBV7-9 with TRBJ1-2, with a tentative D call TRBD1 (6 bases). The CDR3 is made up of 14 amino acids. Germline V lookup: CDR1 SEHNR, CDR2 FQNEAQ (reference sequence). Trimming stripped 2 bases from V and 6 bases from J, with 13 bases between. CDR3 nucleotide sequence: TGTGCCAGCAGCTTAAACAGGGATATAAATGGCTACACCTTC. It specifies CASSLNRDINGYTF.

This clonotype was counted only a few times. The chain couples TRBV3-1 to TRBJ2-1; D tentatively fits TRBD1 or TRBD2 (5 bases each). The CDR3 has 16 amino acids. V shed 0 bases and J shed 0 bases, with 9 bases lying between them. The germline V gene has CDR1 LGHDT and CDR2 YNNKEL (reference sequence). The CDR3 DNA is TGTGCCAGCAGCCAAGATTGGGACCACTCCTACAATGAGCAGTTCTTC. This codes for CASSQDWDHSYNEQFF.

This chain connects TRBV30 to TRBJ2-7, with D perhaps matching TRBD2 (5 bases). The V end was cut by 0 bases, the J end by 7 bases, with 13 bases between. CDR1 GTSNPN and CDR2 SVGIG come from the germline V gene (reference sequence). This CDR3 has 13 amino acids. The CDR3 protein is CAWSVLVTGEQYF. As DNA, the CDR3 is TGTGCCTGGAGTGTATTAGTAACGGGGGAGCAGTACTTC.

The chain carries TRBV12-3 or TRBV12-4 and TRBJ2-1; D call uncertain. The germline V and J ends were trimmed by 5 bases and 8 bases, with 16 bases remaining between them. This CDR3 spans 14 amino acids. The CDR3 nucleotides are TGTGCCAGCAGTCCAAGACTCCAACCCCATGAGCAGTTCTTC. Protein product: CASSPRLQPHEQFF.

The rearrangement links TRBV27 to TRBJ2-2; D is unresolved. CDR3 size: 17 residues. Germline V gene lookup returns CDR1 MNHEY and CDR2 SMNVEV (reference sequence). V shed 2 bases and J shed 3 bases, with 16 bases lying between them. The CDR3 nucleotides read TGTGCCAGCAGTTTAGTAAGAGGTTGGAGCGACACCGGGGAGCTGTTTTTT. This sequence encodes CASSLVRGWSDTGELFF.

This clonotype was observed a few times. V and J are TRBV11-1 and TRBJ2-3; 11 nucleotides align to TRBD2. There are 19 residues in the CDR3. Germline lookup yields CDR1 SGHAT and CDR2 FQDESV (reference sequence). Losses at the gene ends were 5 bases for V and 6 bases for J; bases not matched to a gene: 19. The CDR3 nucleotides are TGTGCCAGCAGCCCGGGACTAGCGGCAGCAGGGGGGCGTGCGGATACGCAGTATTTT. This gives the protein CASSPGLAAAGGRADTQYF. The full variable domain, its missing parts supplied by reference TRBV11-1 and TRBJ2-3, is EAEVAQSPRYKITEKSQAVAFWCDPISGHATLYWYRQILGQGPELLVQFQDESVVDDSQLPKDRFSAERLKGVDSTLKIQPAELGDSAMYLCASSPGLAAAGGRADTQYFGPGTRLTVL.

The chain joins TRBV4-1 to TRBJ2-1, with 10 nucleotides matching TRBD2. The CDR3 runs to 16 residues. V trimming: 4 bases; J trimming: 7 bases; junction bases outside the gene matches: 10. Germline V lookup: CDR1 MGHRA, CDR2 YSYEKL. The CDR3 bases are TGCGCCAGCAGCCCCCTGGCTAGCGGGAGTCAGAATGAGCAGTTCTTC. Its protein product is CASSPLASGSQNEQFF.

The chain employs TRBV6-1 and TRBJ1-2, with D perhaps TRBD1 (6 bases). V was shortened by 6 bases and J by 3 bases, with 17 bases between the two germline ends. The germline gives CDR1 MNHNS, CDR2 SASEGT. This CDR3 spans 15 amino acids. The CDR3 protein is CASRRRTAVYYGYTF. The CDR3 DNA reads as TGTGCCAGCAGACGTAGGACAGCCGTCTACTATGGCTACACCTTC.

J is TRBJ2-7 and V is TRBV5-1, with D uncertain. CDR3 length: 15 amino acids. Trimming shortened V by 0 bases and J by 0 bases, and 10 bases separated the two germline ends. The germline gives CDR1 SGHRS, CDR2 YFSETQ. DNA for the CDR3: TGCGCCAGCAGCTTGGTTGGCAGCTTCTCCTACGAGCAGTACTTC. Protein: CASSLVGSFSYEQYF.

In this sample, this clonotype turned up a few times. The J gene is TRBJ2-1, the V gene TRBV20-1, with 11 nucleotides matching TRBD2. The CDR3 sequence is 13 residues long. J lost 5 bases, V lost 6 bases, and 3 bases had no gene match. CDR1 is DFQATT and CDR2 is SNEGSKA in the germline V gene (reference sequence). The CDR3 region is CSAGTSGNNEQFF. CDR3 DNA sequence: TGCAGTGCGGGGACTAGCGGCAACAATGAGCAGTTCTTC.

This rearrangement joins TRBV4-1 to TRBJ2-1; 8 bases map to TRBD2. There are 18 residues in the CDR3. With V trimmed by 0 bases and J by 5 bases, 12 bases remained unmatched. Germline CDR1 reads MGHRA; CDR2 reads YSYEKL. DNA of the CDR3: TGCGCCAGCAGCCAAGATCCGCCCCCGCGACTAGCGCACAATGAGCAGTTCTTC. This sequence encodes CASSQDPPPRLAHNEQFF.

This clonotype was recorded a few times. DNA of the CDR3: TGCAGTGCTAGCGGGACGACTAACACTGAAGCTTTCTTT. It yields the protein CSASGTTNTEAFF. The genes are TRBV20-1 and TRBJ1-1, with D maybe TRBD1 (5 bases). The CDR3 loop spans 13 amino acids. Germline CDR1 and CDR2: DFQATT and SNEGSKA (reference sequence). Trimming shortened V by 3 bases and J by 2 bases, and 10 bases separated the two germline ends.

The rearrangement uses TRBV27 and TRBJ2-7; weak D call: TRBD1 (5 bases). Germline lookup yields CDR1 MNHEY and CDR2 SMNVEV (reference sequence). The V gene lost 1 base and the J gene lost 5 bases, with 18 bases spanning the gap. This CDR3 spans 16 amino acids. The CDR3 loop reads CASSLLGAVQVDEQYF. CDR3 nucleotides: TGTGCCAGCAGTTTATTAGGGGCTGTGCAAGTTGACGAGCAGTACTTC.

This clonotype was counted between two and nine times. The V gene is TRBV4-3, the J gene TRBJ2-3, with TRBD1 matching 8 bases. CDR1 LGHNA and CDR2 YSLEER come from the germline V gene. The CDR3 consists of 15 residues. The V and J ends lost 6 bases and 4 bases, in that order; junction bases with no gene match: 9. This CDR3 reads CASSHGQGEADTQYF. Written as DNA, the CDR3 is TGCGCCAGCAGTCACGGACAGGGAGAGGCAGATACGCAGTATTTT.

Written as DNA, the CDR3 is TGTGCCAGCAGCCCTTGGACTAGCGGGCCATACTACGAGCAGTACTTC. Translated, it gives CASSPWTSGPYYEQYF. The V gene is TRBV9, the J gene TRBJ2-7; 11 bases are shared with TRBD2. V lost 4 bases, J lost 3 bases, and 9 bases stayed unmatched. This CDR3 comprises 16 residues. The germline gives CDR1 SGDLS, CDR2 YYNGEE.

This chain joins TRBV7-6 and TRBJ2-7, with a weak D call TRBD1 (5 bases). Germline-derived CDR1 and CDR2 are SGHVS and FNYEAQ. CDR3 length: 15 residues. V was cut by 1 base and J by 0 bases, with 10 bases left in between. CDR3 coding DNA: TGTGCCAGCAGCTTAGACAGGTCTGACTCCTACGAGCAGTACTTC. Encoded protein: CASSLDRSDSYEQYF.

The rearrangement links TRBV2 to TRBJ2-7; tentatively, D is TRBD1 (6 bases). The CDR3 length is 15 residues. Trimming removed 4 bases at V and 4 bases at J, with 17 bases between. The germline V gene has CDR1 SNHLY and CDR2 FYNNEI. The CDR3 sequence is CASSGLQGSEYEQYF. The CDR3, as DNA: TGTGCCAGCAGTGGACTACAGGGTTCTGAGTACGAGCAGTACTTC.